This T cell receptor (beta chain) stems from a study of T cell repertoires in cytomegalovirus infection. Concerning this clonotype: The antigen is unknown.

Using its own MiXCR run on the reads, TCRdb lists one record per CDR3 protein. The sample comprises about 700,000 distinct CDR3 sequences, approximately 33% of which are singletons, and over 15% rests with the top ten. This sequence was found in a human donor in good health (CMV status not recorded). Some clones in this sample may be carry-over from other donors' samples. The sequencing used cultured PBMCs, collected from culture after CMV antigen stimulation.

The CDR3 DNA reads as TGTGCCACCACAGGGTCGAAAGGCTACACCTTC. Translation gives CATTGSKGYTF. The gene calls are TRBV6-6 and TRBJ1-2; D might be TRBD1 (6 bases). V lost 10 bases and J lost 8, with 14 bases in between. The germline CDR1 and CDR2 sequences are MNHNY and SVGAGI (reference sequence). The CDR3 spans 11 residues.